Following are 11 T cell receptor beta chains from one sample sequenced in a study of blood T cell repertoires in COVID-19. Profiled with immunoSEQ multiplex PCR; TCRdb holds only in-frame clones, not every one. The profile shows under 300,000 clones, around nine tenths of them singletons. Sequenced: peripheral blood. The receptors were gathered from a woman between 40 and 50 years old who had recovered from COVID-19.

CDR3 amino acids: CASSLNRAVYEQYF. In DNA form, the CDR3 reads TGTGCCAGCAGCTTGAACAGGGCGGTCTACGAGCAGTACTTC. The chain couples TRBV7-9 to TRBJ2-7; perhaps TRBD1 as D (6 bases). This CDR3 comprises 14 residues. With 3 bases removed from V and 3 bases from J, the gap between germline ends came to 12 bases. Germline V gene sequence: CDR1 SEHNR, CDR2 FQNEAQ (reference sequence). The complete variable domain, with remaining parts taken from reference TRBV7-9 and TRBJ2-7, reads DTGVSQNPRHKITKRGQNVTFRCDPISEHNRLYWYRQTLGQGPEFLTYFQNEAQLEKSRLLSDRFSAERPKGSFSTLEIQRTEQGDSAMYLCASSLNRAVYEQYFGPGTRLTVT.

The chain couples TRBV28 to TRBJ1-2, with D unclear. Trimming shortened V by 5 bases and J by 3 bases, and 19 bases separated the two germline ends. This CDR3 region has 16 residues. The germline V gene has CDR1 MDHEN and CDR2 SYDVKM. The CDR3 here is CASSRPREGRDYGYTF. The CDR3 region has the DNA TGTGCCAGCAGTCGCCCCCGGGAAGGTAGAGACTATGGCTACACCTTC.

The V call is TRBV2, the J call TRBJ2-1; D is possibly TRBD2 (5 bases). CDR1 is SNHLY and CDR2 is FYNNEI in the germline V gene. This CDR3 spans 13 amino acids. V lost 6 bases, J lost 14 bases, and 20 bases lay in between. Written as DNA, the CDR3 is TGTGCCAGCAGAGGAACTTCCCGGGAAAAAAAGTTCTTC. It codes for CASRGTSREKKFF.

V and J are TRBV4-1 and TRBJ2-7, with 8 nucleotides matching TRBD1. Germline CDR1 reads MGHRA; CDR2 reads YSYEKL. The trim removed 0 bases at V and 1 base at J, leaving 11 bases unmatched. This CDR3 comprises 18 residues. The CDR3 nucleotides are TGCGCCAGCAGCCAAGAAACGGGGCGACAGGGGCCTTCCTACGAGCAGTACTTC. It specifies CASSQETGRQGPSYEQYF.

The chain has TRBV6-5 and TRBJ2-2; 9 bases align to TRBD2. The CDR3 spans 15 residues. Trimming at V came to 2 bases and at J to 5 bases, leaving 3 bases not matched to a gene. Germline V lookup: CDR1 MNHEY, CDR2 SVGAGI. The CDR3, as DNA: TGTGCCAGCAGTTACAGGGCGGGAGGGACCGGGGAGCTGTTTTTT. Encoded protein: CASSYRAGGTGELFF.

V is TRBV11-1 and J is TRBJ2-7, with TRBD1 as a possible D gene (6 bases). CDR3 length: 14 amino acids. With 5 bases removed from V and 2 bases from J, the gap between germline ends came to 13 bases. Per the germline V gene, CDR1 is SGHAT and CDR2 is FQDESV (reference sequence). CDR3 sequence (DNA): TGTGCCAGCAGCGCCGTACAGGGAGCCTACGAGCAGTACTTC. Encoded protein: CASSAVQGAYEQYF.

In this sample, this clone turned up a few times. The rearrangement joins TRBV20-1 to TRBJ1-1, with a possible D match to TRBD1 (6 bases). Trimming took 3 bases from V and 4 from J, leaving 15 bases between them. Germline CDR1 reads DFQATT; CDR2 reads SNEGSKA (reference sequence). The CDR3 is 14 residues long. The CDR3 sequence: CSASIQGRGTEAFF. The CDR3 nucleotides read TGCAGTGCTAGTATACAGGGCCGGGGCACTGAAGCTTTCTTT.

This chain joins TRBV4-2 and TRBJ2-1; 7 bases agree with TRBD2. This CDR3 is built from 14 residues. The junction had 4 bases not matched to a gene; V was cut back by 8 bases and J by 0 bases. Germline-derived CDR1 and CDR2 are LGHNA and YNFKEQ. In DNA form, the CDR3 reads TGTGCCAGCTCGGGGGGAGGCTCCTACAATGAGCAGTTCTTC. Encoded protein: CASSGGGSYNEQFF.

In its sample, this clone was seen once. This sequence joins TRBV9 and TRBJ2-1, with TRBD1 matching over 7 bases. Germline V CDR1 and CDR2: SGDLS, YYNGEE. V lost 2 bases and J lost 4; bases outside the gene matches: 9. The CDR3 loop spans 16 amino acids. The CDR3 reads CASSVGILGQYNEQFF. Written as DNA, the CDR3 is TGTGCCAGCAGCGTTGGTATTTTGGGACAGTACAATGAGCAGTTCTTC.

The rearrangement uses TRBV7-8 and TRBJ2-7; D might be TRBD2 (5 bases). This CDR3 has 14 residues. Germline V gene sequence: CDR1 SGHVS, CDR2 FQNEAQ. Trimming pared 5 bases from V and 3 bases from J, leaving 14 bases between. This CDR3 reads CASSPKERDYEQYF. The CDR3 bases are TGTGCCAGCAGCCCCAAGGAACGGGACTACGAGCAGTACTTC.

A few counts support this clone. In DNA form, the CDR3 reads TGTGCCAGCACCCCGGGAGGGTATGACGAGCAGTACTTC. Its protein is CASTPGGYDEQYF. The chain couples TRBV7-2 to TRBJ2-7; 8 bases are shared with TRBD2. V shed 7 bases, J shed 5 bases, and the junction held 7 bases outside the gene matches. Germline assignment: CDR1 SGHTA and CDR2 FQGNSA. This CDR3 region has 13 residues. The full variable domain, in which reference TRBV7-2 and TRBJ2-7 provide the parts outside the CDR3, is GAGVSQSPSNKVTEKGKDVELRCDPISGHTALYWYRQSLGQGLEFLIYFQGNSAPDKSGLPSDRFSAERTGGSVSTLTIQRTQQEDSAVYLCASTPGGYDEQYFGPGTRLTVT.